Included here is one T cell receptor (beta chain) sequence, with context. This record comes from a study of blood T cell repertoires in COVID-19. The repertoire was sequenced with immunoSEQ multiplex PCR; TCRdb's copy has only in-frame clones and lacks some. The table lists around 100,000 clones, more than 75% of them singletons. The CDR3 runs 15 residues. The V and J ends lost 2 bases and 4 bases, in that order; junction bases with no gene match: 5. Germline V gene lookup returns CDR1 MNHEY and CDR2 SVGAGI. This chain joins TRBV6-5 and TRBJ2-7, with TRBD2 matching over 10 bases. The TCR was taken from a human donor in a cohort sampled during active COVID-19. Sequencing input: peripheral blood. CDR3 residues: CASSYRAGGAYEQYF. The CDR3 DNA follows: TGTGCCAGCAGTTACCGAGCGGGGGGGGCTTACGAGCAGTACTTC.